A selection of T cell receptor beta chains follows, all from one sample in a study of cytomegalovirus exposure and HLA in healthy donors. Sequencing used immunoSEQ multiplex PCR; TCRdb keeps in-frame clones, though not all of them. The sample consists of 110,000 to 150,000 clones, less than 85% of them appearing once. Sample: PBMCs. These receptors all stem from a woman aged 60-70 years in good health and CMV-seropositive. Each CDR3 is given with its conserved first and last residue. The order of the fields is CDR3 protein, CDR3 DNA, V gene, clone size, D gene, J gene. A D gene is named only where the DNA matches it firmly. Part of the rows lack a size; the others show once, few, many or a class for expanded clones.

CASSSGGRSYEKLFF TGTGCCAGCAGCTCGGGGGGCAGGTCCTATGAAAAACTGTTTTTT TRBV5-6 few . TRBJ1-4
CASRDTGEIGRRNEKLFF TGTGCCAGCAGGGATACAGGGGAGATTGGTAGGAGGAATGAAAAACTGTTTTTT TRBV27 few TRBD1 TRBJ1-4
CASSPLGGTDTQYF TGTGCCAGCAGCCCCCTAGGAGGGACAGATACGCAGTATTTT TRBV7-3 once . TRBJ2-3
CASSPTGGYTEAFF TGTGCCAGCAGCCCCACAGGGGGCTACACTGAAGCTTTCTTT TRBV5-4 . TRBD1 TRBJ1-1
CASNTGARAEAFF TGTGCCAGCAATACAGGGGCTAGGGCTGAAGCTTTCTTT TRBV28 . TRBD1 TRBJ1-1
CASSSTPGGTFF TGTGCCAGCAGCTCAACCCCAGGGGGGACTTTCTTT TRBV7-2 . TRBD1 TRBJ1-1
CASSLGAGDDTIYF TGTGCCAGCAGCTTAGGCGCCGGGGATGACACCATATATTTT TRBV7-3 . . TRBJ1-3
CASSLDVGVNEQFF TGCGCCAGCAGCTTGGATGTGGGAGTCAATGAGCAGTTCTTC TRBV5-1 . . TRBJ2-1
CASSPRKGDTGELFF TGTGCCAGCAGCCCTAGGAAGGGAGACACCGGGGAGCTGTTTTTT TRBV7-9 . . TRBJ2-2
CASSYSLAGSVSEQFF TGTGCCAGCAGTTACTCGTTAGCGGGATCGGTTAGTGAGCAGTTCTTC TRBV6-5 . TRBD2 TRBJ2-1
CASLLAGGGYNEQFF TGTGCCAGCTTACTAGCGGGAGGGGGCTACAATGAGCAGTTCTTC TRBV18 . TRBD2 TRBJ2-1
CASSLMEGGGWGYTF TGTGCCAGCAGTTTAATGGAAGGCGGGGGTTGGGGCTACACCTTC TRBV28 once . TRBJ1-2
CASSKGTSGSGETQYF TGTGCCAGCAGTAAAGGGACTAGCGGCTCTGGAGAGACCCAGTACTTC TRBV6-1 . TRBD2 TRBJ2-5
CASSWGLAGVGGETQYF TGTGCCAGCAGTTGGGGACTAGCGGGAGTCGGGGGAGAGACCCAGTACTTC TRBV28 . TRBD2 TRBJ2-5
CASSPGLASYNEQFF TGTGCCAGCAGCCCGGGACTAGCGTCTTACAATGAGCAGTTCTTC TRBV7-8 . TRBD2 TRBJ2-1
CASSPGTGIMEKLFF TGCGCCAGCAGCCCGGGGACAGGGATAATGGAAAAACTGTTTTTT TRBV5-1 . TRBD1 TRBJ1-4
CASSLSRQGAQEQYF TGTGCCAGCAGTTTATCGAGACAGGGGGCGCAGGAGCAGTACTTC TRBV27 once TRBD1 TRBJ2-7
CASSRRQGVDEQYF TGTGCCAGCAGTCGGCGACAGGGGGTAGACGAGCAGTACTTC TRBV28 . TRBD1 TRBJ2-7
CASRLTSGGYNEQFF TGTGCCAGCAGATTAACTAGCGGGGGCTACAATGAGCAGTTCTTC TRBV7-6 . TRBD2 TRBJ2-1
CAAREGGNGYTF TGTGCCGCGCGGGAGGGTGGAAATGGCTACACCTTC TRBV6-1 . . TRBJ1-2
CASSAREGRAGELFF TGTGCCAGCAGTGCTCGGGAGGGAAGGGCCGGGGAGCTGTTTTTT TRBV6-1 . TRBD2 TRBJ2-2
CASSGAYEQYF TGTGCCAGCTCAGGGGCCTACGAGCAGTACTTC TRBV7-9 . . TRBJ2-7
CASSLRGTDTQYF TGTGCCAGCAGCTTAAGGGGGACAGATACGCAGTATTTT TRBV5-6 . . TRBJ2-3